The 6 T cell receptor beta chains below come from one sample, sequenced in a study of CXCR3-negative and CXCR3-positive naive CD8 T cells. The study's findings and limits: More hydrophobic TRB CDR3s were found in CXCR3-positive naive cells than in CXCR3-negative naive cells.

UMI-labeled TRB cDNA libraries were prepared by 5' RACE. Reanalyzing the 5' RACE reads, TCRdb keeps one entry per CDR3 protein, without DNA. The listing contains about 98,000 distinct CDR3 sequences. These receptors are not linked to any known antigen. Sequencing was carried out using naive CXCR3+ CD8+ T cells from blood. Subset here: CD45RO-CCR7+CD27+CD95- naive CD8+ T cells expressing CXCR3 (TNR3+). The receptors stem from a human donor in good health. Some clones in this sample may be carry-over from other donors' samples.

The CDR3 sequence: CASSYSPGLSSTEAFF. This chain joins TRBV6-5 and TRBJ1-1; TCRdb's D call of TRBD1 is untestable without DNA. The CDR3 loop spans 16 amino acids. Germline V gene sequence: CDR1 MNHEY, CDR2 SVGAGI.

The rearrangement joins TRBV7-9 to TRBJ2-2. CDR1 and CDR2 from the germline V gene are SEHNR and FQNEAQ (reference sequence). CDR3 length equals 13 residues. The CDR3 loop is CASSSPNTGELFF. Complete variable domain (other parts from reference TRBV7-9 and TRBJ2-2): DTGVSQNPRHKITKRGQNVTFRCDPISEHNRLYWYRQTLGQGPEFLTYFQNEAQLEKSRLLSDRFSAERPKGSFSTLEIQRTEQGDSAMYLCASSSPNTGELFFGEGSRLTVL.

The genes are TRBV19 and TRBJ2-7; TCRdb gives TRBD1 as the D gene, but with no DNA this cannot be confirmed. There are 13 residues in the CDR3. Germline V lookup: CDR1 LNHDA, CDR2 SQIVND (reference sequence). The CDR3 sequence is CASSVGQGYEQYF.

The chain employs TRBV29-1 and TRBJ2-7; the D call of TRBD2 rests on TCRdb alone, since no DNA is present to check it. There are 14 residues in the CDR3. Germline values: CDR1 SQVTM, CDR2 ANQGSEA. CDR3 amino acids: CSVETSGATYEQYF.

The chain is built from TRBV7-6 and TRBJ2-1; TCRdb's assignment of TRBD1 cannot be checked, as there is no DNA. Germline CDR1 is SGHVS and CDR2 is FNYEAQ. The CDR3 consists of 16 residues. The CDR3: CASSSRDRGRHNEQFF.

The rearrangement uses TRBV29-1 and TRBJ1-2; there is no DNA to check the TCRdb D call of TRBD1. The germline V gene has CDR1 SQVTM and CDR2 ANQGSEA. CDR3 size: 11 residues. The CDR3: CSVAGGYGYTF. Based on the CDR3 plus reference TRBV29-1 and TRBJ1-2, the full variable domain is SAVISQKPSRDICQRGTSLTIQCQVDSQVTMMFWYRQQPGQSLTLIATANQGSEATYESGFVIDKFPISRPNLTFSTLTVSNMSPEDSSIYLCSVAGGYGYTFGSGTRLTVV.